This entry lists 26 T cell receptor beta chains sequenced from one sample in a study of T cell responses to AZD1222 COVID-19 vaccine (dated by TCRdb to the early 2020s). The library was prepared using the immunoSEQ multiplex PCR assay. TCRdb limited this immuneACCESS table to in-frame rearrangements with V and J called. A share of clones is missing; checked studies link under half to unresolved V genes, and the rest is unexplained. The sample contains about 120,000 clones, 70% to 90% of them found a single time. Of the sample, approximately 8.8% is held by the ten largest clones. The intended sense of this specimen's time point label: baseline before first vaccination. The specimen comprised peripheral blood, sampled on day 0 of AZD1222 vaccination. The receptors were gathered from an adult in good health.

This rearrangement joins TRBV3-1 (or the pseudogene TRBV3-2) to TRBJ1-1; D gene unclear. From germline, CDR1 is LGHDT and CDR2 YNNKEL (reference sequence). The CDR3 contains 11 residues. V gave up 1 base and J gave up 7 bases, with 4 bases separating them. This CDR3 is CASSQADEAFF. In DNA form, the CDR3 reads TGTGCCAGCAGCCAAGCAGATGAAGCTTTCTTT.

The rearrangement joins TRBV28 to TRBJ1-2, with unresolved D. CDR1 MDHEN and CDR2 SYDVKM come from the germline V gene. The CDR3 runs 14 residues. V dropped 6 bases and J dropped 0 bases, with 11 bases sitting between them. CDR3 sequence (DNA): TGTGCCAGCAGGGGGTGGGGATCTAACTATGGCTACACCTTC. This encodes CASRGWGSNYGYTF.

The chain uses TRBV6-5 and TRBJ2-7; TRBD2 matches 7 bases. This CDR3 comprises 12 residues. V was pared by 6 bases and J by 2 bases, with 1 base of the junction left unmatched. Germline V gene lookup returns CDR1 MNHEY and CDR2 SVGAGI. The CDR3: CASRGTTYEQYF. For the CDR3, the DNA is TGTGCCAGCAGGGGGACTACCTACGAGCAGTACTTC.

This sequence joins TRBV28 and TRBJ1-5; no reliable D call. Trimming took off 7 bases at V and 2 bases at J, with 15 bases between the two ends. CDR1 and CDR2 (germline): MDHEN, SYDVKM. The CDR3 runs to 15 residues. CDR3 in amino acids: CASTGSPGGNQPQHF. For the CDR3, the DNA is TGTGCCAGCACCGGGTCCCCGGGCGGCAATCAGCCCCAGCATTTT.

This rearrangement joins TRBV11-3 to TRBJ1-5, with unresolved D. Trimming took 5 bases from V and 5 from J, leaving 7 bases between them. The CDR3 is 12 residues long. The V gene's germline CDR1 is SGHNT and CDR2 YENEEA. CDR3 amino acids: CASSRRDQPQHF. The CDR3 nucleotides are TGTGCCAGCAGCAGAAGGGATCAGCCCCAGCATTTT.

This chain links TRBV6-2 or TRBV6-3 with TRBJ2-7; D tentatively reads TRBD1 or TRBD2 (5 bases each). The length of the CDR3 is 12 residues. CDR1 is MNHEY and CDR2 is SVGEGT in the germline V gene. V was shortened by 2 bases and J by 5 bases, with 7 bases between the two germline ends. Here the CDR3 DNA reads TGTGCCAGCAGTTACGGGGGACACGAGCAGTACTTC. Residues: CASSYGGHEQYF.

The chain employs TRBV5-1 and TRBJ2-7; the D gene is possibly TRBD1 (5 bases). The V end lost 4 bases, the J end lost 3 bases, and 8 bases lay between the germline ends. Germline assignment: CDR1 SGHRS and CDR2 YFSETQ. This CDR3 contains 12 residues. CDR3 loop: CASSPTDYEQYF. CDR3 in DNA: TGCGCCAGCAGCCCGACAGACTACGAGCAGTACTTC.

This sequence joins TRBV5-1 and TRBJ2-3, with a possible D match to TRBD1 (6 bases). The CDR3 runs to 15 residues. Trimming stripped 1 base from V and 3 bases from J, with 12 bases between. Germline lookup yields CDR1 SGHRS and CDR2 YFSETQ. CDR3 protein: CASSLKQGVTDTQYF. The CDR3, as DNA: TGCGCCAGCAGCTTGAAACAGGGTGTAACAGATACGCAGTATTTT.

CDR3 protein: CASSPPHRENIQYF. The CDR3 DNA is TGTGCCAGTAGTCCCCCCCACAGGGAGAACATTCAGTACTTC. The genes are TRBV19 and TRBJ2-4; the D gene is possibly TRBD1 (6 bases). The CDR3 spans 14 residues. Trimming took 5 bases from V and 7 from J, leaving 15 bases between them. The germline CDR1 and CDR2 sequences are LNHDA and SQIVND (reference sequence).

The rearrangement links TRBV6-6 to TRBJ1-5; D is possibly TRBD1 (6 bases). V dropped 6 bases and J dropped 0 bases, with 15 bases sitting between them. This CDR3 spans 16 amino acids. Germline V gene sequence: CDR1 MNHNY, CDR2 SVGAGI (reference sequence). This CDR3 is CASRRSPGDSNQPQHF. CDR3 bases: TGTGCCAGCAGGCGGAGTCCAGGGGATAGCAATCAGCCCCAGCATTTT.

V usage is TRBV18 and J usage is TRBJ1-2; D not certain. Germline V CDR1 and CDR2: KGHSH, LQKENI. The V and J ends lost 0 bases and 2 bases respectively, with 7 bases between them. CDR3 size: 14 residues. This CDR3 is CASSPPGANYGYTF. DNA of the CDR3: TGTGCCAGCTCACCACCTGGTGCGAACTATGGCTACACCTTC.

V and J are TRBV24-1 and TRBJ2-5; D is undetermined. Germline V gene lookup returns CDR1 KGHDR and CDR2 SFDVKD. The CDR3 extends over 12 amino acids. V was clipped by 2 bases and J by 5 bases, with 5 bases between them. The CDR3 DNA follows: TGTGCCACCAGTGATTCTTTGGAGACCCAGTACTTC. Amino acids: CATSDSLETQYF.

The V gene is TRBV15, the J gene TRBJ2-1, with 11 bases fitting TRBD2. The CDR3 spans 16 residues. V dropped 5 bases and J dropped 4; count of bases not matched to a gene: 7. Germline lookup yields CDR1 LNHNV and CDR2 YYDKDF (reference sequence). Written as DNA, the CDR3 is TGTGCCACCAGCCGAACTGGGACTAGCGGATACAATGAGCAGTTCTTC. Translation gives CATSRTGTSGYNEQFF. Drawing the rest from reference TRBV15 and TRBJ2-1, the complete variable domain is DAMVIQNPRYQVTQFGKPVTLSCSQTLNHNVMYWYQQKSSQAPKLLFHYYDKDFNNEADTPDNFQSRRPNTSFCFLDIRSPGLGDTAMYLCATSRTGTSGYNEQFFGPGTRLTVL.

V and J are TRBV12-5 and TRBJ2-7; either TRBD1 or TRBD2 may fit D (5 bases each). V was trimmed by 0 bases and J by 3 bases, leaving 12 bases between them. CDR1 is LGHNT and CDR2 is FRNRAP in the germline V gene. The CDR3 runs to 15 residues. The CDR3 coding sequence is TGTGCTAGTGGTTTGGTACTAGGCAGGGTCTACGAGCAGTACTTC. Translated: CASGLVLGRVYEQYF.

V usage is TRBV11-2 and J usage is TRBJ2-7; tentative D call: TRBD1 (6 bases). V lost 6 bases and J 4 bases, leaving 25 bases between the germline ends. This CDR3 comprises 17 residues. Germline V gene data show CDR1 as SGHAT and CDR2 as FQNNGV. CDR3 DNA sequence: TGTGCCAGCAGTTTCATTTCCGGGACACACTCCCTTTACGAGCAGTACTTC. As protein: CASSFISGTHSLYEQYF.

CDR3 sequence reads: CASSKVRRTSHSYNEQFF. The DNA for the CDR3 is TGTGCCAGCAGCAAAGTGCGAAGGACTAGTCACTCCTACAATGAGCAGTTCTTC. This chain connects TRBV21-1 to TRBJ2-1; the table's TRBD2 call for D was not verified on the DNA. TRBV21-1 corresponds to a pseudogene. This CDR3 has 18 amino acids.

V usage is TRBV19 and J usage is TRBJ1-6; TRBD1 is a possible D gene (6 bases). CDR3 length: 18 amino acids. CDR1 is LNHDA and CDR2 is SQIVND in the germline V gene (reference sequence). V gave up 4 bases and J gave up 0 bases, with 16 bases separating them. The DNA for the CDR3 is TGTGCCAGTAGTAAGCAGGGGACATCAAGCTCCTATAATTCACCCCTCCACTTT. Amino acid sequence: CASSKQGTSSSYNSPLHF. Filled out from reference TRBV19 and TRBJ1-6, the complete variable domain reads DGGITQSPKYLFRKEGQNVTLSCEQNLNHDAMYWYRQDPGQGLRLIYYSQIVNDFQKGDIAEGYSVSREKKESFPLTVTSAQKNPTAFYLCASSKQGTSSSYNSPLHFGNGTRLTVT.

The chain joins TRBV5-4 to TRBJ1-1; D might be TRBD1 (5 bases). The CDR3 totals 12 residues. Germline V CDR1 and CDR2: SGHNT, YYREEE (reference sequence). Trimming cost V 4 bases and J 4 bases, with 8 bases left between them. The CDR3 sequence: CASSGTGTEAFF. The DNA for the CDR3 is TGTGCCAGCAGCGGGACGGGCACTGAAGCTTTCTTT.

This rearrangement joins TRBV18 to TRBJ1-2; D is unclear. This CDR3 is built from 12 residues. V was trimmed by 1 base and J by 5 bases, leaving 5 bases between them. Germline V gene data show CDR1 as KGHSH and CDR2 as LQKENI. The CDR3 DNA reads TGTGCCAGCTCACCACAGGGATATGGCTACACCTTC. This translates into CASSPQGYGYTF. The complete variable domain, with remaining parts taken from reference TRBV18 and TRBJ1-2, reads NAGVMQNPRHLVRRRGQEARLRCSPMKGHSHVYWYRQLPEEGLKFMVYLQKENIIDESGMPKERFSAEFPKEGPSILRIQQVVRGDSAAYFCASSPQGYGYTFGSGTRLTVV.

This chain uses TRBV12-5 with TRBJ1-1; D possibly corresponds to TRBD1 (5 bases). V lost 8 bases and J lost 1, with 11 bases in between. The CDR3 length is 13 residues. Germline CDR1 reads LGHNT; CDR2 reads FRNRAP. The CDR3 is CASTRGENTEAFF. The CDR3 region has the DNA TGTGCTAGTACCCGGGGGGAGAACACTGAAGCTTTCTTT.

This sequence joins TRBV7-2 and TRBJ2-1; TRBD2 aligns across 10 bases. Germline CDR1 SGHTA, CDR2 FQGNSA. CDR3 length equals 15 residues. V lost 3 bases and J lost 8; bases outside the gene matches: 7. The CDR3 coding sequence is TGTGCCAGCAGCTTTAAGCGGGAGGGGATCCATGAGCAGTTCTTC. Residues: CASSFKREGIHEQFF.

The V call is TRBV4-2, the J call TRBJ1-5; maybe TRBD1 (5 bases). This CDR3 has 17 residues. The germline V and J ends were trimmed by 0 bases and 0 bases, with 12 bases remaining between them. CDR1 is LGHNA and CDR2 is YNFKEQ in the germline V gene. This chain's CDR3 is CASSQELGVYSNQPQHF. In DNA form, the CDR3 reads TGTGCCAGCAGCCAAGAATTGGGGGTTTATAGCAATCAGCCCCAGCATTTT.

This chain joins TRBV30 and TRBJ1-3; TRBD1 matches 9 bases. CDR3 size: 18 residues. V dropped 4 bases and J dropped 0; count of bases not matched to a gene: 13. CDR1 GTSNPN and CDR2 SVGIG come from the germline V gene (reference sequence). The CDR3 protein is CAWTGQGKPQPSGNTIYF. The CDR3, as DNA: TGTGCCTGGACGGGACAGGGCAAACCGCAGCCCTCTGGAAACACCATATATTTT. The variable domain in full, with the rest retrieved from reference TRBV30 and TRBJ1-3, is SQTIHQWPATLVQPVGSPLSLECTVEGTSNPNLYWYRQAAGRGLQLLFYSVGIGQISSEVPQNLSASRPQDRQFILSSKKLLLSDSGFYLCAWTGQGKPQPSGNTIYFGEGSWLTVV.

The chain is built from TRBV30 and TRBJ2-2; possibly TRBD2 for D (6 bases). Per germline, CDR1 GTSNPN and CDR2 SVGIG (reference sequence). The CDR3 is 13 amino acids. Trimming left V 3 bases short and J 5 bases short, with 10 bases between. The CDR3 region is CAWSIRGTGELFF. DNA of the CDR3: TGTGCCTGGAGCATCCGGGGGACCGGGGAGCTGTTTTTT.

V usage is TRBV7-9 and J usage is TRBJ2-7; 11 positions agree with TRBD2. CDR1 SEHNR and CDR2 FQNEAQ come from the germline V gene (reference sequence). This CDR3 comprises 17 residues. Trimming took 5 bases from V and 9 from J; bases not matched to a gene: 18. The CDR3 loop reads CASSARILAGVIQRQYF. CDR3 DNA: TGTGCCAGCAGCGCACGGATACTAGCGGGAGTTATCCAGCGGCAGTACTTC.

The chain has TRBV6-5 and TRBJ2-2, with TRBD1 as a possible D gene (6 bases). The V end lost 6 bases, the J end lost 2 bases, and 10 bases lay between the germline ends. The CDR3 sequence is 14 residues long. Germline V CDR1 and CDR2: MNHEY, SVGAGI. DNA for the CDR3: TGTGCCAGCAGAGGGACATACAACACCGGGGAGCTGTTTTTT. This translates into CASRGTYNTGELFF.